A selection of T cell receptor beta chains follows, all from one sample in a study of T cell changes during pregnancy in multiple sclerosis. Data came from immunoSEQ multiplex PCR; TCRdb stores just in-frame clones and leaves some out. The sample lists about 93,000 clones; approximately 92% were seen once. The specimen comprised peripheral blood, sampled after pregnancy. Receptors originate from a female donor with multiple sclerosis, enrolled in a pregnancy study. Each CDR3 is given with its conserved first and last residue. The D gene is left open where the match is weak. A clone size is listed for some rows: how often the clone was seen (once, few, many), or a class if it is expanded.

d_gene: .; j_gene: TRBJ1-3; abundance: .; v_gene: TRBV30; CDR3aa: CAWNGGNGNTIYF; CDR3nt: TGTGCCTGGAATGGCGGCAATGGAAACACCATATATTTT
d_gene: .; j_gene: TRBJ2-3; abundance: .; v_gene: TRBV10-3; CDR3aa: CAIRGGESDTQYF; CDR3nt: TGTGCCATCCGAGGGGGGGAATCAGATACGCAGTATTTT
d_gene: TRBD2; j_gene: TRBJ2-2; abundance: .; v_gene: TRBV5-1; CDR3aa: CASSAGLAAATGELFF; CDR3nt: TGCGCCAGCAGCGCCGGACTAGCGGCGGCAACCGGGGAGCTGTTTTTT
d_gene: .; j_gene: TRBJ2-5; abundance: .; v_gene: TRBV28; CDR3aa: CASSPDGVHGAQYF; CDR3nt: TGTGCCAGCAGCCCCGACGGGGTCCATGGGGCCCAGTACTTC
d_gene: TRBD1; j_gene: TRBJ1-2; abundance: .; v_gene: TRBV5-1; CDR3aa: CASSLAKTGATYGYTF; CDR3nt: TGCGCCAGCAGCTTGGCGAAGACAGGGGCGACCTATGGCTACACCTTC
d_gene: TRBD1; j_gene: TRBJ1-2; abundance: .; v_gene: TRBV9; CDR3aa: CASSVEVRTGGDYGYTF; CDR3nt: TGTGCCAGCAGCGTAGAAGTTCGGACAGGGGGAGACTATGGCTACACCTTC
d_gene: .; j_gene: TRBJ1-1; abundance: once; v_gene: TRBV18; CDR3aa: CASSPTETGPTGTEAFF; CDR3nt: TGTGCCAGCTCACCCACCGAGACAGGCCCCACCGGGACTGAAGCTTTCTTT
d_gene: .; j_gene: TRBJ1-3; abundance: .; v_gene: TRBV19; CDR3aa: CASSPGPGLRAKVSGNTIYF; CDR3nt: TGTGCCAGTAGTCCTGGACCGGGACTGCGTGCAAAAGTCTCTGGAAACACCATATATTTT
d_gene: TRBD1; j_gene: TRBJ1-5; abundance: .; v_gene: TRBV5-8; CDR3aa: CASSRTGEPNQPQHF; CDR3nt: TGTGCCAGCAGCCGGACAGGGGAACCCAATCAGCCCCAGCATTTT
d_gene: .; j_gene: TRBJ1-2; abundance: few; v_gene: TRBV27; CDR3aa: CASSSGGLVYTF; CDR3nt: TGTGCCAGCAGTTCTGGAGGTTTGGTCTACACCTTC
d_gene: TRBD1; j_gene: TRBJ1-1; abundance: .; v_gene: TRBV27; CDR3aa: CASSLSRTGNGDTEAFF; CDR3nt: TGTGCCAGCAGTTTATCCCGGACAGGGAATGGGGACACTGAAGCTTTCTTT
d_gene: TRBD2; j_gene: TRBJ2-1; abundance: .; v_gene: TRBV7-8; CDR3aa: CASSPLGLVSYNEQFF; CDR3nt: TGTGCCAGCAGCCCCCTGGGACTAGTTTCCTACAATGAGCAGTTCTTC
d_gene: TRBD1; j_gene: TRBJ2-4; abundance: once; v_gene: TRBV5-1; CDR3aa: CASSYDPGQGINIQYF; CDR3nt: TGCGCCAGCAGTTACGATCCGGGACAGGGAATAAACATTCAGTACTTC
d_gene: TRBD1; j_gene: TRBJ2-2; abundance: .; v_gene: TRBV30; CDR3aa: CAWSVMGQMLNTGELFF; CDR3nt: TGTGCCTGGAGTGTAATGGGACAGATGTTGAACACCGGGGAGCTGTTTTTT
d_gene: .; j_gene: TRBJ1-1; abundance: .; v_gene: TRBV18; CDR3aa: CASSPFSGNTEAFF; CDR3nt: TGTGCCAGCTCACCATTTTCGGGGAACACTGAAGCTTTCTTT
d_gene: TRBD2; j_gene: TRBJ2-5; abundance: .; v_gene: TRBV2; CDR3aa: CASSGWTRQETQYF; CDR3nt: TGTGCCAGCAGTGGCTGGACTAGACAAGAGACCCAGTACTTC
d_gene: .; j_gene: TRBJ1-1; abundance: few; v_gene: TRBV29-1; CDR3aa: CSPRVGGRDTEAFF; CDR3nt: TGCAGTCCTCGAGTTGGGGGCCGGGACACTGAAGCTTTCTTT
d_gene: .; j_gene: TRBJ1-2; abundance: .; v_gene: TRBV6-4; CDR3aa: CASSDRGGNYRNYGYTF; CDR3nt: TGTGCCAGCAGTGACCGAGGCGGTAACTACCGAAACTATGGCTACACCTTC
d_gene: .; j_gene: TRBJ1-4; abundance: .; v_gene: TRBV4-3; CDR3aa: CASSQVGGGDNEKLFF; CDR3nt: TGCGCCAGCAGCCAGGTGGGAGGCGGCGATAATGAAAAACTGTTTTTT
d_gene: TRBD1; j_gene: TRBJ1-1; abundance: once; v_gene: TRBV6-1; CDR3aa: CASTIQGEDTEAFF; CDR3nt: TGTGCCAGCACCATACAGGGGGAAGACACTGAAGCTTTCTTT
d_gene: .; j_gene: TRBJ1-5; abundance: .; v_gene: TRBV28; CDR3aa: CASSPSQSNQPQHF; CDR3nt: TGTGCCAGCAGTCCCAGTCAGAGCAATCAGCCCCAGCATTTT
d_gene: TRBD1; j_gene: TRBJ1-2; abundance: .; v_gene: TRBV12-5; CDR3aa: CASGLVGTGLLYNYGYTF; CDR3nt: TGTGCTAGTGGTTTGGTAGGGACAGGTTTACTGTATAATTATGGCTACACCTTC
d_gene: TRBD1; j_gene: TRBJ1-3; abundance: once; v_gene: TRBV30; CDR3aa: CAWSESTGASGNTIYF; CDR3nt: TGTGCCTGGAGTGAGTCGACAGGGGCCTCTGGAAACACCATATATTTT
d_gene: .; j_gene: TRBJ2-1; abundance: .; v_gene: TRBV19; CDR3aa: CASSPSGIYYNEQFF; CDR3nt: TGTGCCAGTAGTCCCAGCGGAATTTACTACAATGAGCAGTTCTTC
d_gene: .; j_gene: TRBJ2-7; abundance: once; v_gene: TRBV5-8; CDR3aa: CASSLGQNYEQYF; CDR3nt: TGTGCCAGCAGCTTGGGTCAGAACTACGAGCAGTACTTC
d_gene: .; j_gene: TRBJ2-3; abundance: .; v_gene: TRBV6-5; CDR3aa: CASSYYRADTQYF; CDR3nt: TGTGCCAGCAGTTACTACAGGGCAGATACGCAGTATTTT
d_gene: .; j_gene: TRBJ2-7; abundance: .; v_gene: TRBV7-3; CDR3aa: CASSPPFPYEQYF; CDR3nt: TGTGCCAGCAGCCCCCCGTTCCCCTACGAGCAGTACTTC
d_gene: .; j_gene: TRBJ1-5; abundance: .; v_gene: TRBV30; CDR3aa: CAWSGTNQPQHF; CDR3nt: TGTGCCTGGAGTGGCACTAATCAGCCCCAGCATTTT
d_gene: .; j_gene: TRBJ1-4; abundance: .; v_gene: TRBV27; CDR3aa: CASSLRPTVYSNEKLFF; CDR3nt: TGTGCCAGCAGTTTAAGGCCCACCGTTTACAGCAATGAAAAACTGTTTTTT
d_gene: TRBD2; j_gene: TRBJ2-5; abundance: .; v_gene: TRBV4-1; CDR3aa: CASSPQGPRLAGEEGQETQYF; CDR3nt: TGCGCCAGCAGCCCTCAGGGGCCCAGACTAGCGGGAGAGGAGGGGCAAGAGACCCAGTACTTC
d_gene: TRBD1; j_gene: TRBJ2-7; abundance: .; v_gene: TRBV5-1; CDR3aa: CASSRDRVEQYF; CDR3nt: TGCGCCAGCAGCCGGGACAGGGTGGAGCAGTACTTC
d_gene: .; j_gene: TRBJ2-5; abundance: .; v_gene: TRBV6-1; CDR3aa: CASKRDSGRETQYF; CDR3nt: TGTGCCAGCAAACGGGACTCGGGTCGAGAGACCCAGTACTTC
d_gene: TRBD2; j_gene: TRBJ2-1; abundance: .; v_gene: TRBV29-1; CDR3aa: CSVEGTSGNYNEQFF; CDR3nt: TGCAGCGTTGAAGGGACTAGCGGAAACTACAATGAGCAGTTCTTC
d_gene: TRBD2; j_gene: TRBJ2-3; abundance: .; v_gene: TRBV7-6; CDR3aa: CASSKRGETDTQYF; CDR3nt: TGTGCCAGCAGCAAGCGGGGGGAGACAGATACGCAGTATTTT